This entry lists 3 T cell receptor beta chains sequenced from one sample in a study of blood T cell repertoires in COVID-19. Method: immunoSEQ multiplex PCR; TCRdb's copy keeps in-frame clones and lacks some. The table shows about 150,000 clones, with around nine tenths occurring only once. Sequenced sample: peripheral blood. Source of these receptors: a man between 50 and 59 years old who had recovered from COVID-19.

This chain joins TRBV7-2 and TRBJ2-2; 9 bases match TRBD2. The CDR3 totals 17 residues. The trim removed 5 bases at V and 7 bases at J, leaving 14 bases unmatched. Germline assignment: CDR1 SGHTA and CDR2 FQGNSA. The CDR3 loop is CASSPPWSGGRVGELFF. The DNA for the CDR3 is TGTGCCAGCAGCCCGCCGTGGAGCGGGGGGAGGGTCGGGGAGCTGTTTTTT.

This rearrangement joins TRBV27 to TRBJ2-5; D not certain. This CDR3 has 14 amino acids. V was shortened by 5 bases and J by 1 base, with 11 bases between the two germline ends. Germline-derived CDR1 and CDR2 are MNHEY and SMNVEV (reference sequence). In DNA form, the CDR3 reads TGTGCCAGCAGTCTCCGTGGCAGCCAAGAGACCCAGTACTTC. This gives the protein CASSLRGSQETQYF.

V gene TRBV27 combines with J gene TRBJ1-3; weak D call: TRBD1 (5 bases). Deletions cut 5 bases from V and 0 bases from J, with 14 bases between. CDR3 length equals 16 residues. CDR1 and CDR2 from the germline V gene are MNHEY and SMNVEV (reference sequence). The CDR3 here is CASSLGRAISGNTIYF. The CDR3 DNA follows: TGTGCCAGCAGTCTGGGCAGGGCTATCTCTGGAAACACCATATATTTT.